The present entry profiles one T cell receptor beta chain with its context. Its antigen is unidentified. The CDR3 contains 14 residues. With 6 bases removed from V and 1 base from J, the gap between germline ends came to 11 bases. CDR1 SNHLY and CDR2 FYNNEI come from the germline V gene. The data are from a study of cytomegalovirus exposure and HLA in healthy donors. Broader study findings: The study flagged some 170 TCR beta chains as cytomegalovirus-associated. As confirmed in vitro, a few CMV-associated chains were specific for CMV antigens.

The data were produced by immunoSEQ multiplex PCR, yet TCRdb's version contains in-frame clones alone and is incomplete. The sample yields about 400,000 clones, 86% seen once. The sample taken for sequencing was PBMCs. The receptor was derived from a woman aged 18-30 years in good health and CMV-seronegative. The chain is built from TRBV2 and TRBJ2-3; TRBD1 might be the D (5 bases). CDR3 sequence (DNA): TGTGCCAGCAGGGTGCAGGGCGGCACAGATACGCAGTATTTT. Translation: CASRVQGGTDTQYF.